Below, 23 T cell receptor beta chains from the same sample are listed, as sequenced in a study of post-analysis software for immune sequencing data. Study-level results: Included in a set of roughly 5 TRBV segments more frequent in patients than controls were TRBV5-6, TRBV5-1 and TRBV20-1.

Unique molecular identifiers were carried by the TCR beta cDNA libraries. MiXCR, applied by TCRdb to the PCR reads, yields one record per CDR3 protein. The sample has 550,000 to 700,000 distinct CDR3 sequences, roughly two fifths seen once. The antigens these receptors bind are not known. Sample: blood. The receptors stem from a girl between 5 and 17 years old with multiple sclerosis.

This chain links TRBV12-3 or TRBV12-4 with TRBJ1-2; possible D gene TRBD1, 6 bases. V gave up 7 bases and J gave up 8 bases, with 20 bases separating them. The CDR3 extends over 14 amino acids. The CDR3: CASTVGALRGGYTF. In DNA, the CDR3 is TGTGCCAGCACCGTGGGGGCGCTGAGGGGGGGCTACACCTTC.

The CDR3 bases are TGCGCCAGCAGCCAAGCTAGCGGGGCCAAAGGCGTGACCCAGTACTTC. Amino acids: CASSQASGAKGVTQYF. The V gene is TRBV4-1, the J gene TRBJ2-5; 9 bases align to TRBD2. V shed 1 base, J shed 7 bases, and the junction held 10 bases outside the gene matches. The CDR3 is made up of 16 amino acids. In germline, CDR1 is MGHRA, CDR2 YSYEKL.

The V gene is TRBV7-8, the J gene TRBJ2-3, with 9 positions matching TRBD1. Germline loops: CDR1 SGHVS, CDR2 FQNEAQ. J gave up 5 bases and V 4 bases, and 13 bases lay outside the gene matches. The CDR3 has 17 amino acids. The CDR3 DNA reads TGTGCCAGCAGCTATCGTACCCCGGGACAGGGAGGAGATACGCAGTATTTT. It translates to CASSYRTPGQGGDTQYF.

This clonotype was found many times. In nucleotides, the CDR3 is TGTGCCAGCAGTTTCTTAACGGGGGATGAGCAGTTCTTC. This sequence encodes CASSFLTGDEQFF. The V call is TRBV12-3 or TRBV12-4, the J call TRBJ2-1; weak D call: TRBD2 (6 bases). Trimming removed 3 bases from V and 8 bases from J, with 11 bases in between. There are 13 residues in the CDR3.

This clonotype was seen once. Written as DNA, the CDR3 is TGCGCCAGCAGCTTGTTCGGGGGCAGCACAGATACGCAGTATTTT. Translation gives CASSLFGGSTDTQYF. The chain is built from TRBV5-1 and TRBJ2-3; D assignment may be TRBD1 or TRBD2 (6 bases each). Deletions cut 1 base from V and 0 bases from J, with 9 bases between. CDR1 and CDR2 (germline): SGHRS, YFSETQ. The CDR3 is made up of 15 amino acids.

CDR3 in DNA: TGTGCCAGCAGTTACCCATTGAGACTAGCGGAAGAGACCCAGTACTTC. Translated, it gives CASSYPLRLAEETQYF. The chain couples TRBV6-2 or TRBV6-3 to TRBJ2-5, with 9 bases identical to TRBD2. The CDR3 consists of 16 residues. In germline, CDR1 is MNHEY, CDR2 SVGEGT. With 2 bases clipped from V and 3 bases from J, the junction kept 7 bases outside the gene matches.

This chain uses TRBV20-1 with TRBJ1-5; TRBD1 matches 8 bases. CDR3 length: 15 residues. The V gene's germline CDR1 is DFQATT and CDR2 SNEGSKA (reference sequence). Trimming removed 5 bases from V and 1 base from J; junction bases left unmatched: 7. The CDR3 spells CSASPQGASNQPQHF. For the CDR3, the DNA is TGCAGTGCTTCACCCCAGGGGGCAAGCAATCAGCCCCAGCATTTT.

The sample holds many counts of this clonotype. The V and J genes are TRBV5-1 and TRBJ2-7, with unresolved D. Trimming cost V 1 base and J 0 bases, with 8 bases left between them. This CDR3 is 14 amino acids long. Germline CDR1 reads SGHRS; CDR2 reads YFSETQ. CDR3 coding DNA: TGCGCCAGCAGCTTGCGTGGGGACTCCTACGAGCAGTACTTC. The encoded protein is CASSLRGDSYEQYF.

The chain links TRBV7-2 to TRBJ2-5; D unresolved. Germline V gene lookup returns CDR1 SGHTA and CDR2 FQGNSA. V lost 1 base to trimming and J lost 4 bases, with 13 bases between them. This CDR3 has 15 residues. The CDR3 DNA reads as TGTGCCAGCAGCTTAGTCTCGCCTTACGGAGAGACCCAGTACTTC. As protein: CASSLVSPYGETQYF. Complete variable domain (other parts from reference TRBV7-2 and TRBJ2-5): GAGVSQSPSNKVTEKGKDVELRCDPISGHTALYWYRQSLGQGLEFLIYFQGNSAPDKSGLPSDRFSAERTGGSVSTLTIQRTQQEDSAVYLCASSLVSPYGETQYFGPGTRLLVL.

V is TRBV7-9 and J is TRBJ1-2, with 7 bases aligning to TRBD1. Trimming took 3 bases from V and 6 from J; bases not matched to a gene: 19. The CDR3 extends over 18 amino acids. CDR1 is SEHNR, CDR2 FQNEAQ, per germline (reference sequence). CDR3 region: CASSFLGGQAPLVDGYTF. The CDR3 DNA reads TGTGCCAGCAGCTTCCTAGGCGGACAGGCGCCTCTGGTCGATGGCTACACCTTC.

This sequence joins TRBV10-3 and TRBJ1-1, with D possibly being TRBD1 (6 bases). CDR1 and CDR2 from the germline V gene are ENHRY and SYGVKD. The CDR3 extends over 13 amino acids. The V end was cut by 2 bases, the J end by 5 bases, with 9 bases between. DNA for the CDR3: TGTGCCATCAGTGAGGCGAGGGGGACTGAAGCTTTCTTT. The encoded protein is CAISEARGTEAFF.

The V call is TRBV6-5, the J call TRBJ2-2; D ambiguous. CDR3 length: 13 amino acids. CDR1 and CDR2 (germline): MNHEY, SVGAGI. V was clipped by 2 bases and J by 3 bases, with 4 bases between them. CDR3 nucleotides: TGTGCCAGCAGTTACGGGGACACCGGGGAGCTGTTTTTT. It yields the protein CASSYGDTGELFF.

CDR3 sequence: CSVASSYNEQFF. DNA of the CDR3: TGCAGTGTCGCGAGCTCCTACAATGAGCAGTTCTTC. The chain joins TRBV20-1 to TRBJ2-1; D uncertain. The CDR3 covers 12 residues. Trimming pared 7 bases from V and 0 bases from J, leaving 7 bases between. The germline CDR1 and CDR2 sequences are DFQATT and SNEGSKA (reference sequence).

The genes are TRBV24-1 and TRBJ2-3; 7 positions agree with TRBD2. Germline V gene lookup returns CDR1 KGHDR and CDR2 SFDVKD. V lost 2 bases to trimming and J lost 2 bases; unmatched junction nucleotides: 12. The CDR3 covers 18 residues. The DNA for the CDR3 is TGTGCCACCAGTGATTCGGGAAGAATGAGCGGGACCACAGATACGCAGTATTTT. This codes for CATSDSGRMSGTTDTQYF.

The rearrangement joins TRBV7-9 to TRBJ2-1; D is unclear. Germline loops: CDR1 SEHNR, CDR2 FQNEAQ (reference sequence). The CDR3 runs 12 residues. The V end was cut by 4 bases, the J end by 5 bases, with 6 bases between. CDR3 residues: CASSSTHNEQFF. The DNA of the CDR3 is TGTGCCAGCAGCTCCACCCACAATGAGCAGTTCTTC.

The chain is built from TRBV12-3 or TRBV12-4 and TRBJ2-5; D not certain. V lost 2 bases, J lost 5 bases, and 6 bases lay in between. This CDR3 spans 12 amino acids. The DNA for the CDR3 is TGTGCCAGCAGTTTAAAAGTCGAGACCCAGTACTTC. Residues: CASSLKVETQYF.

The gene calls are TRBV3-1 and TRBJ2-3; D might be TRBD2 (6 bases). Germline CDR1 reads LGHDT; CDR2 reads YNNKEL (reference sequence). Between the trimmed V and J ends, which lost 3 bases and 0 bases, there was a span of 10 bases. The CDR3 sequence is 15 residues long. CDR3 sequence reads: CASSQRLVSTDTQYF. CDR3 coding DNA: TGTGCCAGCAGCCAGCGACTAGTAAGCACAGATACGCAGTATTTT.

V is TRBV12-3 or TRBV12-4 and J is TRBJ2-7; 12 bases fit TRBD2. There are 15 residues in the CDR3. The J segment lost 4 bases and the V segment lost 6 bases, leaving 7 bases of the junction unmatched. The CDR3 sequence: CASSRLAGDVYEQYF. The CDR3 coding sequence is TGTGCCAGCAGCCGACTAGCGGGAGATGTATACGAGCAGTACTTC.

The genes are TRBV10-3 and TRBJ2-3; D is unclear. With 6 bases removed from V and 5 bases from J, the gap between germline ends came to 21 bases. Germline CDR1 reads ENHRY; CDR2 reads SYGVKD. CDR3 length: 16 amino acids. CDR3 sequence reads: CAIRRLVSITEDTQYF. In DNA, the CDR3 is TGTGCCATCAGGAGGCTCGTGTCAATCACGGAAGATACGCAGTATTTT.

V gene TRBV20-1 combines with J gene TRBJ2-1; 9 bases match TRBD2. The CDR3 is 12 amino acids. Germline values: CDR1 DFQATT, CDR2 SNEGSKA (reference sequence). V dropped 6 bases and J dropped 7; count of bases not matched to a gene: 4. This CDR3 reads CSAGLARNEQFF. The CDR3, as DNA: TGCAGTGCCGGACTAGCGCGGAATGAGCAGTTCTTC.

The V and J genes are TRBV3-1 and TRBJ2-7; 11 bases are a match to TRBD2. The junction had 11 bases not matched to a gene; V was cut back by 6 bases and J by 7 bases. This CDR3 region has 15 residues. The germline V gene has CDR1 LGHDT and CDR2 YNNKEL (reference sequence). As DNA, the CDR3 is TGTGCCAGCAGGTTAGCGGGAGGGCCGATGGGAGAGCAGTACTTC. Its protein product is CASRLAGGPMGEQYF.

This chain joins TRBV12-3 or TRBV12-4 and TRBJ2-4, with D possibly matching TRBD1 (6 bases). Trimming took off 2 bases at V and 0 bases at J, with 17 bases between the two ends. This CDR3 spans 18 amino acids. CDR3 in DNA: TGTGCCAGCAGTTTAAGGGACACACGCTACTCAGCCAAAAACATTCAGTACTTC. Protein product: CASSLRDTRYSAKNIQYF.

The chain uses TRBV4-1 and TRBJ2-3; D might be TRBD2 (6 bases). Germline loops: CDR1 MGHRA, CDR2 YSYEKL. The CDR3 is made up of 18 amino acids. Trimming pared 1 base from V and 2 bases from J, leaving 19 bases between. The CDR3 reads CASSQGVLAISDTDTQYF. As DNA, the CDR3 is TGCGCCAGCAGCCAAGGGGTTCTAGCGATTAGCGACACAGATACGCAGTATTTT.